The TCR beta chain described here comes from a study of T-cell reconstitution after alpha-beta-depleted transplantation in children. Study-wide points: From surviving recipient T cells and thymic progenitors came the high day-60 TCRbeta diversity observed in some patients. After one year, T-cell counts and TCRbeta diversity mostly came from new T cells. Reportedly, only several hundred clones from non-depleted graft cells drove alpha-beta T-cell counts at about two months.

V lost 3 bases and J lost 0; bases outside the gene matches: 2. Germline loops: CDR1 SGHRS, CDR2 YFSETQ. The CDR3 consists of 15 residues. This clonotype was detected many times. The target antigen is unknown. Unique molecular identifiers were used in preparing the TCRbeta library. Via MiXCR, TCRdb re-called the PCR reads, giving one row per CDR3 protein. In the table there are 250,000 to 300,000 distinct CDR3 sequences, less than 9.5% of which are singletons. The sample here was peripheral blood, taken 360 days after TCRalphabeta/CD19-depleted stem cell transplant. The chain is built from TRBV5-1 and TRBJ2-3; 9 bases match TRBD1. The sequence was collected from a female patient between 2 and 10 years old who had a stem cell transplant for Fanconi anemia, so the T cells may come from the graft donor. The CDR3 DNA reads as TGCGCCAGCAGCTGGGGGACAGGGAGCACAGATACGCAGTATTTT. Translating it yields CASSWGTGSTDTQYF. Full variable domain (remainder filled in from reference TRBV5-1 and TRBJ2-3): KAGVTQTPRYLIKTRGQQVTLSCSPISGHRSVSWYQQTPGQGLQFLFEYFSETQRNKGNFPGRFSGRQFSNSRSEMNVSTLELGDSALYLCASSWGTGSTDTQYFGPGTRLTVL.